One and the same sample provided the 2 T cell receptor beta chains below, sequenced in a study of blood T cell repertoires in COVID-19. The repertoire was sequenced with immunoSEQ multiplex PCR; TCRdb's copy has only in-frame clones and lacks some. The top ten hold under 3.5% of the sample, which has about 300,000 clones, 85% to 90% seen once. The sample comprised PBMCs or T cells enriched from blood (not recorded which). Every receptor here comes from a woman between 45 and 65 years old who had been exposed to COVID-19.

The chain combines TRBV5-1 with TRBJ2-7; D is perhaps TRBD1 (6 bases). The CDR3 totals 12 residues. V gave up 2 bases and J gave up 5 bases, with 8 bases separating them. Germline V lookup: CDR1 SGHRS, CDR2 YFSETQ. CDR3 region: CASSLGGDEQYF. The CDR3 DNA sequence: TGCGCCAGCAGCTTAGGGGGTGACGAGCAGTACTTC.

The genes are TRBV24-1 and TRBJ2-2; D is perhaps TRBD2 (5 bases). Trimming removed 12 bases from V and 2 bases from J, with 12 bases in between. This CDR3 is 13 amino acids long. Germline V gene data show CDR1 as KGHDR and CDR2 as SFDVKD. Here the CDR3 reads CALQAVNTGELFF. The CDR3, as DNA: TGTGCCCTCCAAGCGGTAAACACCGGGGAGCTGTTTTTT.